These 18 T cell receptor beta chains originate from one sample sequenced in a study of T-cell reconstitution after alpha-beta-depleted transplantation in children listed by TCRdb under 2016. Preparation of the library involved PCR. Sequenced using an Illumina HiSeq 2500. TCR libraries were prepared with molecular barcoding, using unique molecular identifiers to normalize TCRbeta repertoire quantification. TCRdb reprocessed the public reads (quality trimming at Q25 with fastp, clone calling with MiXCR) and kept in-frame beta chains. Rows with a matching CDR3 protein are joined into one entry that keeps the most common DNA and genes. Counted in this sample were approximately 800,000 distinct CDR3 sequences; around 15% of them appeared once. Approximately 5% of the sample belongs to the ten largest clones. Taken with the paper, the label for treatment or condition translates to: allogeneic hematopoietic cell transplantation with graft depleted of TCRalphabeta T cells and CD19 B cells.

The sample was PBMCs, mostly from graft donor cells, taken 360 days after TCRalphabeta/CD19-depleted stem cell transplant. These receptor sequences come from a male patient aged 10-17 years who had a stem cell transplant for acute lymphoblastic leukemia, so the T cells may come from the graft donor.

This chain joins TRBV10-3 and TRBJ1-5, with TRBD1 identical over 10 bases. J lost 2 bases, V lost 2 bases, and 0 bases had no gene match. The CDR3 spans 15 residues. Looked up from germline, CDR1 is ENHRY and CDR2 is SYGVKD. CDR3 amino acids: CAISEGTGGNQPQHF. The CDR3 DNA sequence: TGTGCCATCAGTGAGGGGACAGGGGGCAATCAGCCCCAGCATTTT.

The chain joins TRBV12-5 to TRBJ2-5, with 8 bases identical to TRBD1. This CDR3 has 13 residues. The V gene's germline CDR1 is LGHNT and CDR2 FRNRAP. Losses at the gene ends were 4 bases for V and 4 bases for J; bases not matched to a gene: 2. CDR3 amino acids: CASGSGQGETQYF. The DNA of the CDR3 is TGTGCTAGTGGTTCCGGACAGGGAGAGACCCAGTACTTC.

In its sample, this clonotype was seen a few times. The chain links TRBV4-1 to TRBJ2-3; a possible D gene is TRBD1 (6 bases). Germline CDR1 MGHRA, CDR2 YSYEKL. The germline V and J ends were trimmed by 0 bases and 11 bases, with 21 bases remaining between them. The CDR3 spans 16 residues. The CDR3 coding sequence is TGCGCCAGCAGCCAAGATCCGGGACAAGGGGGACCCGGGCAGTATTTT. As protein: CASSQDPGQGGPGQYF.

There are a few counts of this clonotype. The chain combines TRBV20-1 with TRBJ1-1, with 12 bases aligning to TRBD1. The J segment lost 5 bases and the V segment lost 3 bases, leaving 4 bases of the junction unmatched. Per germline, CDR1 DFQATT and CDR2 SNEGSKA (reference sequence). This CDR3 is built from 14 residues. Written as DNA, the CDR3 is TGCAGTGCTAGGGGACAGGGGGCGCGAACTGAAGCTTTCTTT. It specifies CSARGQGARTEAFF.

CDR3 in DNA: TGCGCCAGCAGTGAGTCGGACGCCCCGCCCAAGAAGCTGCAGTTCTTC. Amino acids: CASSESDAPPKKLQFF. This chain uses TRBV10-2 with TRBJ2-1, with D unresolved. The ends were cut back, 0 bases at V and 12 bases at J, with 21 bases in the middle. Germline V lookup: CDR1 WSHSY, CDR2 SAAADI. This CDR3 contains 16 residues.

This clonotype was seen only a few times. V gene TRBV12-3 or TRBV12-4 combines with J gene TRBJ2-7; the D gene could be TRBD1 or TRBD2 (6 bases each). This CDR3 has 12 amino acids. V shed 6 bases and J shed 12 bases, with 18 bases lying between them. The CDR3 sequence is CASSAGQVNPYF. The CDR3 bases are TGTGCCAGCAGCGCGGGACAAGTTAATCCGTACTTC.

This clonotype was counted many times. The J gene is TRBJ2-1, the V gene TRBV5-1; D is unresolved. Germline V gene sequence: CDR1 SGHRS, CDR2 YFSETQ. V was trimmed by 2 bases and J by 7 bases, leaving 10 bases between them. There are 13 residues in the CDR3. This CDR3 reads CASSLMLRNEQFF. For the CDR3, the DNA is TGCGCCAGCAGCTTAATGCTTCGGAATGAGCAGTTCTTC.

In this sample, this clonotype turned up a few times. The gene calls are TRBV2 and TRBJ2-2; D might be TRBD2 (6 bases). Trimming pared 6 bases from V and 2 bases from J, leaving 13 bases between. This CDR3 spans 15 amino acids. Germline V CDR1 and CDR2: SNHLY, FYNNEI. The CDR3 sequence is CASRPRDSNTGELFF. The CDR3 nucleotides are TGTGCCAGCAGACCCCGGGACTCAAACACCGGGGAGCTGTTTTTT.

This clonotype has only a few counts. The gene calls are TRBV2 and TRBJ2-5; 7 bases are shared with TRBD1. Germline CDR1 and CDR2: SNHLY and FYNNEI. CDR3 length equals 13 residues. V trimming: 2 bases; J trimming: 11 bases; junction bases outside the gene matches: 8. CDR3 bases: TGTGCCAGCAGTGAACCCGGACAGGCGACACAGTACTTC. As protein: CASSEPGQATQYF.

There are many counts of this clonotype. This chain connects TRBV5-1 to TRBJ2-7, with 9 bases lining up with TRBD1. CDR1 and CDR2 (germline): SGHRS, YFSETQ. Unmatched junction bases numbered 5, after V lost 0 bases and J lost 1 base. This CDR3 is 16 amino acids long. The DNA for the CDR3 is TGCGCCAGCAGCTTGGTCATAGGGACAGGGTCCTACGAGCAGTACTTC. This translates into CASSLVIGTGSYEQYF.

V usage is TRBV4-1 and J usage is TRBJ2-3; D might be TRBD1 or TRBD2, each matching 5 bases. CDR1 and CDR2 (germline): MGHRA, YSYEKL. This CDR3 spans 18 amino acids. V gave up 0 bases and J gave up 0 bases, with 16 bases separating them. The DNA for the CDR3 is TGCGCCAGCAGCCAAGAGCGGTATCGTGGGGGTAGCACAGATACGCAGTATTTT. It codes for CASSQERYRGGSTDTQYF.

This clonotype was seen ten or more times. The chain combines TRBV29-1 with TRBJ2-2; D might be TRBD1 (5 bases). V lost 0 bases to trimming and J lost 9 bases, with 8 bases between them. The CDR3 is 12 amino acids. Germline V CDR1 and CDR2: SQVTM, ANQGSEA. This CDR3 reads CSVEDWGRELFF. The CDR3 DNA follows: TGCAGCGTTGAAGACTGGGGCAGGGAGCTGTTTTTT.

The chain links TRBV15 to TRBJ2-1, with D maybe TRBD2 (7 bases). The CDR3 spans 13 residues. V was pared by 6 bases and J by 9 bases, with 15 bases between. Per the germline V gene, CDR1 is LNHNV and CDR2 is YYDKDF (reference sequence). DNA of the CDR3: TGTGCCACCAGAGTTGGGGGGGGCGGTGAGCAGTTCTTC. Its protein product is CATRVGGGGEQFF. The variable domain in full, with the rest retrieved from reference TRBV15 and TRBJ2-1, is DAMVIQNPRYQVTQFGKPVTLSCSQTLNHNVMYWYQQKSSQAPKLLFHYYDKDFNNEADTPDNFQSRRPNTSFCFLDIRSPGLGDTAMYLCATRVGGGGEQFFGPGTRLTVL.

V gene TRBV6-5 combines with J gene TRBJ2-1; no definite D call. Germline assignment: CDR1 MNHEY and CDR2 SVGAGI. V lost 4 bases and J lost 7, with 8 bases in between. CDR3 length: 12 amino acids. DNA of the CDR3: TGTGCCAGCAGTTCCTTCCGTAATGAGCAGTTCTTC. This sequence encodes CASSSFRNEQFF.

A note on this clonotype: Mismatch with germline at one junction end may stem from a read error. The CDR3 DNA reads as TGTGCCAGCCGTTACGACGAGGGGACGAAATACGAGCAGTACTTC. Amino acid sequence: CASRYDEGTKYEQYF. The V gene is TRBV6-5, the J gene TRBJ2-7; D possibly matches TRBD1 or TRBD2 (5 bases each). Germline CDR1 reads MNHEY; CDR2 reads SVGAGI. The CDR3 runs 15 residues.

The table lists this clonotype with many counts. The V and J genes are TRBV29-1 and TRBJ1-5, with unresolved D. Germline CDR1 SQVTM, CDR2 ANQGSEA. The CDR3 is made up of 13 amino acids. V was pared by 4 bases and J by 7 bases, with 14 bases between. This CDR3 reads CSVGLGSGQPQHF. The CDR3, as DNA: TGCAGCGTTGGGCTGGGCTCCGGGCAGCCCCAGCATTTT.

Ten or more counts support this clonotype. The chain uses TRBV10-3 and TRBJ2-5; 10 nucleotides align to TRBD1. V dropped 2 bases and J dropped 13; count of bases not matched to a gene: 13. CDR3 size: 15 residues. The germline V gene has CDR1 ENHRY and CDR2 SYGVKD. The CDR3 loop is CAISEAGTGDSPGYF. Written as DNA, the CDR3 is TGTGCCATCAGTGAGGCGGGGACAGGGGACTCCCCTGGGTACTTC.

The V and J genes are TRBV12-5 and TRBJ1-1; D is undetermined. Germline assignment: CDR1 LGHNT and CDR2 FRNRAP. Trimming removed 5 bases at V and 3 bases at J, with 7 bases between. There are 12 residues in the CDR3. The CDR3 spells CASGGVHTEAFF. In nucleotides, the CDR3 is TGTGCTAGTGGTGGCGTGCACACTGAAGCTTTCTTT.